The next 27 T cell receptor beta chains were all read from a single sample in a study of CXCR3-negative and CXCR3-positive naive CD8 T cells. General observations from the study: Naive cells with CXCR3 showed TRB CDR3s that were more hydrophobic than those in CXCR3-negative naive cells.

No antigen is known for these receptors. The method, 5' RACE with UMI labels, was used to prepare the TRB cDNA libraries. Using the 5' RACE reads, TCRdb records one entry per CDR3 protein without DNA. The listing contains some 50,000 distinct CDR3 sequences. Sequences were obtained from naive CXCR3+ CD8+ T cells from blood. The subset: CD45RO-CCR7+CD27+CD95- naive CD8+ T cells expressing CXCR3 (TNR3+). Receptor source: a human donor in good health. Some clones in this sample may be carry-over from other donors' samples.

The rearrangement uses TRBV6-5 and TRBJ2-5; the D gene TCRdb calls, TRBD1, cannot be checked with no DNA. Germline loops: CDR1 MNHEY, CDR2 SVGAGI. The length of the CDR3 is 14 residues. CDR3: CASSGLGARETQYF.

This chain uses TRBV4-3 with TRBJ2-7. The V gene's germline CDR1 is LGHNA and CDR2 YSLEER. CDR3 size: 13 residues. CDR3: CASSQATSYEQYF.

CDR3 region: CASSLFGGKNTEAFF. The rearrangement joins TRBV28 to TRBJ1-1. This CDR3 contains 15 residues. Germline-derived CDR1 and CDR2 are MDHEN and SYDVKM.

V gene TRBV4-2 combines with J gene TRBJ1-6; TCRdb picks TRBD1, but there is no DNA to check that call. The CDR3 is made up of 15 amino acids. Germline values: CDR1 LGHNA, CDR2 YNFKEQ. CDR3 protein: CASSVPEEQGAPLHF.

This CDR3 reads CASSSGLASYNEQFF. The chain employs TRBV5-1 and TRBJ2-1; the D call from TCRdb, TRBD2, cannot be confirmed without DNA. CDR1 SGHRS and CDR2 YFSETQ come from the germline V gene. The CDR3 loop spans 15 amino acids.

The chain joins TRBV13 to TRBJ1-2; as DNA is missing, the TRBD1 call by TCRdb cannot be tested. The CDR3 consists of 16 residues. CDR1 PRHDT and CDR2 FYEKMQ come from the germline V gene (reference sequence). The CDR3 reads CASSSVLLQGFAGYTF. The full variable domain, with the rest looked up from reference TRBV13 and TRBJ1-2, is AAGVIQSPRHLIKEKRETATLKCYPIPRHDTVYWYQQGPGQDPQFLISFYEKMQSDKGSIPDRFSAQQFSDYHSELNMSSLELGDSALYFCASSSVLLQGFAGYTFGSGTRLTVV.

The CDR3 sequence is CSARETGGLYEQYF. This chain uses TRBV20-1 with TRBJ2-7; TCRdb gives TRBD1 as the D gene, but with no DNA this cannot be confirmed. Germline lookup yields CDR1 DFQATT and CDR2 SNEGSKA (reference sequence). CDR3 length: 14 residues.

The rearrangement joins TRBV5-6 to TRBJ2-7; with no DNA, the TCRdb D assignment of TRBD2 cannot be verified. The germline V gene has CDR1 SGHDT and CDR2 YYEEEE. There are 14 residues in the CDR3. CDR3 region: CASSLLAGDYEQYF.

V and J are TRBV5-6 and TRBJ2-1; there is no DNA to check the TCRdb D call of TRBD1. Germline V CDR1 and CDR2: SGHDT, YYEEEE. This CDR3 has 16 residues. The CDR3 reads CASSLWTFTEGNEQFF.

V usage is TRBV7-6 and J usage is TRBJ2-3; TCRdb's D gene call, TRBD1, goes unchecked for lack of DNA. The germline gives CDR1 SGHVS, CDR2 FNYEAQ. The CDR3 length is 17 residues. The CDR3: CASSLAAAGATRDTQYF.

The chain employs TRBV28 and TRBJ1-2; checking the TCRdb D call of TRBD1 is not possible without DNA. The CDR3 extends over 12 amino acids. Germline V gene lookup returns CDR1 MDHEN and CDR2 SYDVKM. CDR3: CATDRGSYGYTF.

The J gene is TRBJ2-7, the V gene TRBV7-8; TCRdb names TRBD2, which stays unverified in the absence of DNA. There are 17 residues in the CDR3. Germline CDR1 SGHVS, CDR2 FQNEAQ. The CDR3 sequence: CASSLPDVGPHRGEQYF.

V is TRBV20-1 and J is TRBJ1-2; as DNA is missing, the TRBD1 call by TCRdb cannot be tested. The CDR3 runs to 14 residues. CDR1 and CDR2 from the germline V gene are DFQATT and SNEGSKA (reference sequence). The chain's CDR3 is CSLAPGQGDFGYTF.

The rearrangement links TRBV28 to TRBJ2-7; TCRdb designates TRBD1, a call that cannot be tested without DNA. Germline values: CDR1 MDHEN, CDR2 SYDVKM. The CDR3 contains 15 residues. The CDR3 reads CASSSPNSRGYEQYF.

The V call is TRBV11-2, the J call TRBJ2-5. The CDR3 has 16 amino acids. Germline V gives CDR1 SGHAT, CDR2 FQNNGV. CDR3: CASSLDTGGVQETQYF.

V usage is TRBV7-3 and J usage is TRBJ2-7; TCRdb outputs TRBD2, but without DNA this stays unchecked. Germline CDR1 SGHTA, CDR2 FQGTGA. The CDR3 is made up of 14 amino acids. The CDR3: CASSDGGGVDEQYF.

The genes are TRBV5-4 and TRBJ2-1; TCRdb reports TRBD1, a call that lacks DNA to check it against. Germline CDR1 and CDR2: SGHNT and YYREEE (reference sequence). CDR3 length: 15 residues. CDR3: CASSLGAPPVDEQFF. The complete variable domain, with remaining parts taken from reference TRBV5-4 and TRBJ2-1, reads ETGVTQSPTHLIKTRGQQVTLRCSSQSGHNTVSWYQQALGQGPQFIFQYYREEENGRGNFPPRFSGLQFPNYSSELNVNALELDDSALYLCASSLGAPPVDEQFFGPGTRLTVL.

This chain connects TRBV29-1 to TRBJ1-2; TCRdb indicates TRBD1, and absent DNA this call remains unverified. The germline gives CDR1 SQVTM, CDR2 ANQGSEA. This CDR3 region has 13 residues. The CDR3 sequence: CSVEGGAHYGYTF.

This rearrangement joins TRBV27 to TRBJ2-2; TCRdb gives TRBD1 as the D gene, but with no DNA this cannot be confirmed. This CDR3 has 15 residues. Germline V gene lookup returns CDR1 MNHEY and CDR2 SMNVEV (reference sequence). The chain's CDR3 is CASRPIDSFTGELFF.

The chain joins TRBV3-1 to TRBJ2-7; there is no DNA to check the TCRdb D call of TRBD1. This CDR3 has 13 amino acids. Germline loops: CDR1 LGHDT, CDR2 YNNKEL (reference sequence). CDR3: CASSRTWPGPQYF.

The V gene is TRBV12-3 or TRBV12-4, the J gene TRBJ2-1; the TCRdb D gene call, TRBD1, has no DNA to confirm it. This CDR3 has 15 residues. CDR3 in amino acids: CASSLGPGDRGGGFF.

The gene calls are TRBV7-6 and TRBJ2-7; TCRdb designates TRBD1, a call that cannot be tested without DNA. From germline, CDR1 is SGHVS and CDR2 FNYEAQ. This CDR3 comprises 16 residues. The chain's CDR3 is CASSLVGGQGSYEQYF.

The V and J genes are TRBV7-9 and TRBJ1-1. This CDR3 spans 14 amino acids. Germline CDR1 and CDR2: SEHNR and FQNEAQ (reference sequence). The CDR3 here is CASSLVFTNTEAFF.

The CDR3 reads CASSSTTGTGHTEAFF. The chain recombines TRBV7-9 with TRBJ1-1; the D call of TRBD1 rests on TCRdb alone, since no DNA is present to check it. CDR1 is SEHNR and CDR2 is FQNEAQ in the germline V gene (reference sequence). The CDR3 totals 16 residues.

V gene TRBV7-9 combines with J gene TRBJ1-1; the D call from TCRdb, TRBD1, cannot be confirmed without DNA. Germline CDR1 reads SEHNR; CDR2 reads FQNEAQ (reference sequence). The CDR3 extends over 14 amino acids. The CDR3 region is CASRPGGANTEAFF.

The chain recombines TRBV20-1 with TRBJ2-1. CDR3 length: 16 residues. Per the germline V gene, CDR1 is DFQATT and CDR2 is SNEGSKA (reference sequence). The CDR3 here is CSARPQVRQSYNEQFF.

The chain carries TRBV4-3 and TRBJ2-7; with no DNA, the TCRdb D assignment of TRBD1 cannot be verified. The CDR3 loop spans 15 amino acids. Germline V gene sequence: CDR1 LGHNA, CDR2 YSLEER. Here the CDR3 reads CASSQEPGPPYEQYF.